What follows describes a single T cell receptor beta chain. The data were taken from a study of blood T cell repertoires in COVID-19. The wider study: T cells, B-cell-depleted T cells, or PBMCs provided the cDNA or gDNA that served as material.

Participants reported their clinical history, and cohort assignment relied on those reports. The CDR3 consists of 15 residues. J gave up 3 bases and V 6 bases, and 7 bases lay outside the gene matches. Germline V gene data show CDR1 as SGHTA and CDR2 as FQGNSA. The data were produced by immunoSEQ multiplex PCR, yet TCRdb's version contains in-frame clones alone and is incomplete. The data hold a few hundred thousand clones, with 70% to 90% observed a single time. The rearrangement uses TRBV7-2 and TRBJ1-2; 10 bases are shared with TRBD1. This receptor was taken from a woman aged 55-69 years who had recovered from COVID-19. The source material was PBMCs or T cells enriched from blood (not recorded which). CDR3: CASRTTGGADYGYTF. The CDR3 DNA is TGTGCCAGCAGGACGACAGGGGGCGCGGACTATGGCTACACCTTC.